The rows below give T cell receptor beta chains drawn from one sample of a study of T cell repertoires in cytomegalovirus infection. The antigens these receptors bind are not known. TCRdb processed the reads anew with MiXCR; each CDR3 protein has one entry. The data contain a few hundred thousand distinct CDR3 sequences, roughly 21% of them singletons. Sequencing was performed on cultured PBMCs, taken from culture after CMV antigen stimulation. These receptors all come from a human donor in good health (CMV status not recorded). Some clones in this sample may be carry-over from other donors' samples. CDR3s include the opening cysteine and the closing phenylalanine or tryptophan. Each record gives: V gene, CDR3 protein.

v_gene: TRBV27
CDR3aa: CASSFEQWDTQYF

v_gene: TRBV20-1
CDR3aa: CSAGEDETQYF

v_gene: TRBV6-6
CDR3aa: CASSYLSSGAYTGELFF

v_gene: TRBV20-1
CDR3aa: CSARLGMSYNEQFF

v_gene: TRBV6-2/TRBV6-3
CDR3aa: CASLPSGNNEQFF

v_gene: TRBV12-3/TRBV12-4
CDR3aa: CASSFGRETQYF

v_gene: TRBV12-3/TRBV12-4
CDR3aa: CASSSQFRAERESGANVLTF

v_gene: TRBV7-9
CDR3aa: CASSARTGSNYGYTF

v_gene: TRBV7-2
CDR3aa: CASSLVGYEQYF

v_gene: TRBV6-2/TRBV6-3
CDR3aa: CASRRQGSNYGYTF

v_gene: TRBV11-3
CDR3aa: CASSLGALPDTQYF

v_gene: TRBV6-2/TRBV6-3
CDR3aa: CASSYSSQFSYEQYF

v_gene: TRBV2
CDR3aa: CASSLNGQEGEKLFF

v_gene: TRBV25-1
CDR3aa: CASSFFGQGVATFF

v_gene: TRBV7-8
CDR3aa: CASSPDLGTSQDNEQFF

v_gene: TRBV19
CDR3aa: CASYQGRPEAFF

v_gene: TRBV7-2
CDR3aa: CASSLGLAGADTQYF

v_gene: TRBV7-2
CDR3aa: CASSRPGRDTQYF

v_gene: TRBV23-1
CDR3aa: CASSQGKGLSTEAFF

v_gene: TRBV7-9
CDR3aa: CASSITGETEAFF

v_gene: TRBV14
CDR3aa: CASSISPNTGELFF

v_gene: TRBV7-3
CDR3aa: CASSPIIGTEAFF